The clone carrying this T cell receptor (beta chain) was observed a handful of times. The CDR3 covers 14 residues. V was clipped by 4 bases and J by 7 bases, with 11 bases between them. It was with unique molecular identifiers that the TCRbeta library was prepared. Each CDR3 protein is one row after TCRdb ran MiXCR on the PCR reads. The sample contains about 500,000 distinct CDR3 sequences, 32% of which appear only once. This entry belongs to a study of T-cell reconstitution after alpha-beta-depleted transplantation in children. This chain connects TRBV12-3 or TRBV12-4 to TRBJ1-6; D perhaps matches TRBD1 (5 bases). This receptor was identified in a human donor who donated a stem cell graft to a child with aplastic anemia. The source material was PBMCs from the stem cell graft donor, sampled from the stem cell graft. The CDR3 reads CASSWSGLNSPLHF. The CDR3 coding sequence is TGTGCCAGCAGTTGGTCAGGGCTAAATTCACCCCTCCACTTT.